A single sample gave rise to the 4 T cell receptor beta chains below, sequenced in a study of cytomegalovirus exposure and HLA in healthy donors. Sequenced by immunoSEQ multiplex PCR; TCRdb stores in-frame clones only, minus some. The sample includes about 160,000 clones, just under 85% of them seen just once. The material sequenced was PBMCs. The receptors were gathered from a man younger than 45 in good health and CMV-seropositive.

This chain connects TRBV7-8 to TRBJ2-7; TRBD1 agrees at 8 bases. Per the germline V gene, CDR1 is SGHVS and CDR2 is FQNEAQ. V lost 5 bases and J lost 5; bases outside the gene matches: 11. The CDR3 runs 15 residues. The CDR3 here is CASSPVQGVSHEQYF. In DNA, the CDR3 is TGTGCCAGCAGCCCGGTACAGGGGGTTTCCCACGAGCAGTACTTC.

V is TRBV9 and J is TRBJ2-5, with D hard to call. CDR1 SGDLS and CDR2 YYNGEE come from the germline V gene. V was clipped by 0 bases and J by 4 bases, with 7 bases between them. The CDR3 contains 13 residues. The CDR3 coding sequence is TGTGCCAGCAGCGTAGGTTCTGTAGAGACCCAGTACTTC. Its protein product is CASSVGSVETQYF.

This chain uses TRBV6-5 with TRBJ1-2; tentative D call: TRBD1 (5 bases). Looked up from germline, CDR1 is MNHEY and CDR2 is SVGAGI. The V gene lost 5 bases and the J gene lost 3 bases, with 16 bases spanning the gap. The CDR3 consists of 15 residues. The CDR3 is CASSIRGTTDYGYTF. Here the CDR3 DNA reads TGTGCCAGCAGTATCCGGGGGACTACTGACTATGGCTACACCTTC.

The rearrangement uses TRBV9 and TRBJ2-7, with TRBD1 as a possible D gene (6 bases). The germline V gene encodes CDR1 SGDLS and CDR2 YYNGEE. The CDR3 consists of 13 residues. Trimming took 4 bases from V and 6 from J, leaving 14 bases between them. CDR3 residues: CASSPGQQSEQYF. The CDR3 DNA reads TGTGCCAGCAGCCCCGGACAGCAATCCGAGCAGTACTTC.